This T cell receptor beta chain is drawn from a study of T cell responses to AZD1222 COVID-19 vaccine. Study observations and caveats: Two doses of AZD1222 preceded a rise in Spike-specific TCR breadth and depth.

Only in-frame clones appear in the TCRdb table, and some are missing; sequencing was by immunoSEQ multiplex PCR. The top ten clones hold around 13% of a sample with some 100,000 clones, over 75% of them seen once. A word on this clone: Its antigen is undetermined.

V lost 1 base and J 5 bases, leaving 11 bases between the germline ends. The CDR3 has 15 amino acids. CDR1 is LGHDT, CDR2 YNNKEL, per germline (reference sequence). V is TRBV3-1 (or the pseudogene TRBV3-2) and J is TRBJ1-4; TRBD1 is a possible D gene (5 bases). The clonotype was recovered from an adult in good health. Sample: peripheral blood, taken on day 0 of MenACWY control vaccination. Here the CDR3 DNA reads TGTGCCAGCAGCCAAGTTGGCGGGGGGAATGAAAAACTGTTTTTT. Translating gives CASSQVGGGNEKLFF.